The 17 T cell receptor beta chains below were found in one sample sequenced in a study of molecular identifiers for immune sequencing clone quantification. Each CDR3 protein is one row after TCRdb ran MiXCR on the PCR reads. The repertoire holds some 65,000 distinct CDR3 sequences, with roughly 20% as singletons. The specimen was naive CD8+ T cells from blood, with Jurkat cell RNA spiked in. As for subset: FACS-sorted CD8+CD4-CCR7+CD45RA+ naive T cells. The source of these receptors is a human donor in good health. Some libraries in this study had Jurkat cell RNA spiked in.

This clonotype was seen repeatedly, ten times or more. The chain employs TRBV6-5 and TRBJ2-7; 12 bases fit TRBD2. The J segment lost 6 bases and the V segment lost 6 bases, leaving 9 bases of the junction unmatched. The CDR3 consists of 15 residues. Germline CDR1 MNHEY, CDR2 SVGAGI. In nucleotides, the CDR3 is TGTGCCAGCAGGCACGGACTAGCGGGATTTCGCGAGCAGTACTTC. As protein: CASRHGLAGFREQYF.

This clonotype was detected a few times. This may come from a read error, since a much larger clone is one base off. A read error is likely, as this CDR3 ends without the conserved phenylalanine or tryptophan. The chain recombines TRBV11-3 with TRBJ1-1, with D perhaps TRBD1 (6 bases). This CDR3 region has 18 residues. Deletions cut 5 bases from V and 4 bases from J, with 26 bases between. CDR1 and CDR2 from the germline V gene are SGHNT and YENEEA. DNA of the CDR3: TGTGCCAGCAGCCCCGCCCTATCGACAGGAGGGATGGGCACTGAAGCTTTCTTA. Translation: CASSPALSTGGMGTEAFL.

In this sample, this clonotype turned up many times. The V gene is TRBV27, the J gene TRBJ2-5; 7 positions agree with TRBD2. With 5 bases clipped from V and 3 bases from J, the junction kept 6 bases outside the gene matches. CDR1 and CDR2 (germline): MNHEY, SMNVEV (reference sequence). The CDR3 has 14 amino acids. The CDR3 sequence: CASSPGLAEETQYF. The CDR3 nucleotides are TGTGCCAGCAGTCCCGGGCTAGCGGAAGAGACCCAGTACTTC.

This clonotype appeared a few times. This may be a read error, as it is one base from a much larger clone. The V call is TRBV29-1, the J call TRBJ2-4; TRBD2 matches at 12 bases. The CDR3 is made up of 15 amino acids. The germline CDR1 and CDR2 sequences are SQVTM and ANQGSEA. Trimming cost V 7 bases and J 7 bases; bases outside gene matches: 11. For the CDR3, the DNA is TGCAGCGCTTGGGTGGCCGGGACTAGCGGGAACATTCAGTACTTC. Translation gives CSAWVAGTSGNIQYF.

V usage is TRBV5-6 and J usage is TRBJ2-3; D might be TRBD2 (7 bases). The CDR3 has 17 amino acids. Per the germline V gene, CDR1 is SGHDT and CDR2 is YYEEEE. Between the trimmed V and J ends, which lost 0 bases and 3 bases, there was a span of 17 bases. This chain's CDR3 is CASSLDRGAPRTDTQYF. As DNA, the CDR3 is TGTGCCAGCAGCTTGGATCGGGGGGCCCCTAGGACAGATACGCAGTATTTT. The whole variable domain, filled in from reference TRBV5-6 and TRBJ2-3, reads DAGVTQSPTHLIKTRGQQVTLRCSPKSGHDTVSWYQQALGQGPQFIFQYYEEEERQRGNFPDRFSGHQFPNYSSELNVNALLLGDSALYLCASSLDRGAPRTDTQYFGPGTRLTVL.

This clonotype was observed a few times. With a much larger clone just one base away, this may be a read error. The gene calls are TRBV3-1 and TRBJ2-7, with 9 bases lining up with TRBD1. CDR3 size: 15 residues. CDR1 and CDR2 from the germline V gene are LGHDT and YNNKEL (reference sequence). The trim removed 4 bases at V and 9 bases at J, leaving 13 bases unmatched. The CDR3 nucleotides are TGTGCCAGCAGCCTGAAAGGGACAGGGCCCTTAGGGCAGTACTTC. It translates to CASSLKGTGPLGQYF.

In this sample, this clonotype turned up many times. This sequence joins TRBV21-1 and TRBJ2-7. TRBV21-1 is a known pseudogene. This CDR3 contains 13 residues. The CDR3 bases are TGTGCCAGCAGCAAATTTGATCCCTACGAGCAGTACTTC. It specifies CASSKFDPYEQYF.

In the case of this clonotype: This could be a read error, since a much larger clone is one nucleotide away. The chain is built from TRBV19 and TRBJ2-7; weak D call: TRBD2 (6 bases). Trimming took 3 bases from V and 12 from J, leaving 21 bases between them. Per germline, CDR1 LNHDA and CDR2 SQIVND (reference sequence). The CDR3 covers 14 residues. CDR3 in DNA: TGTGCCAGTAGTATCGTGGAGGGTCAGTTGCAGCGGTACTTC. It codes for CASSIVEGQLQRYF. The whole variable domain, remainder taken from reference TRBV19 and TRBJ2-7, is DGGITQSPKYLFRKEGQNVTLSCEQNLNHDAMYWYRQDPGQGLRLIYYSQIVNDFQKGDIAEGYSVSREKKESFPLTVTSAQKNPTAFYLCASSIVEGQLQRYFGPGTRLTVT.

This clonotype was seen repeatedly, ten times or more. The chain employs TRBV3-1 and TRBJ2-2; either TRBD1 or TRBD2 may fit D (5 bases each). Trimming removed 4 bases from V and 4 bases from J, with 16 bases in between. Germline V lookup: CDR1 LGHDT, CDR2 YNNKEL (reference sequence). The CDR3 spans 16 residues. The DNA of the CDR3 is TGTGCCAGCAGCCCCACGGGGACCACCCCCACCGGGGAGCTGTTTTTT. Its protein product is CASSPTGTTPTGELFF.

Ten or more counts support this clonotype. The chain links TRBV14 to TRBJ2-5, with D uncertain. CDR1 is SGHDN and CDR2 is FVKESK in the germline V gene. The length of the CDR3 is 15 residues. Trimming removed 1 base at V and 2 bases at J, with 11 bases between. The CDR3, as DNA: TGTGCCAGCAGCCAAGTAATGGCCGAGCAAGAGACCCAGTACTTC. Translation gives CASSQVMAEQETQYF.

V usage is TRBV5-6 and J usage is TRBJ1-1; a weak D match, TRBD1 (5 bases). The length of the CDR3 is 12 residues. Per the germline V gene, CDR1 is SGHDT and CDR2 is YYEEEE. The V end lost 3 bases, the J end lost 8 bases, and 11 bases lay between the germline ends. CDR3 loop: CASSWGLGEAFF. The DNA for the CDR3 is TGTGCCAGCAGCTGGGGACTGGGAGAAGCTTTCTTT. Full variable domain (remainder filled in from reference TRBV5-6 and TRBJ1-1): DAGVTQSPTHLIKTRGQQVTLRCSPKSGHDTVSWYQQALGQGPQFIFQYYEEEERQRGNFPDRFSGHQFPNYSSELNVNALLLGDSALYLCASSWGLGEAFFGQGTRLTVV.

This clonotype came up a few times. Just one base apart from a much larger clone, this may be a read error. The V call is TRBV14, the J call TRBJ2-3, with D perhaps TRBD2 (6 bases). Germline CDR1 is SGHDN and CDR2 is FVKESK. This CDR3 is 17 amino acids long. The CDR3 nucleotides read TGTGCCAGCAGCCAAGTGGTTGCGGGGCTCGGCTCAGATGCGCAGTATTTT. Translating it yields CASSQVVAGLGSDAQYF.

This clonotype was counted only a few times. V is TRBV28 and J is TRBJ2-7; TRBD1 aligns across 9 bases. Germline V gene sequence: CDR1 MDHEN, CDR2 SYDVKM. The CDR3 extends over 15 amino acids. Unmatched junction bases numbered 8, after V lost 5 bases and J lost 3 bases. The CDR3 loop is CASSGPGQGLYEQYF. The CDR3 DNA reads as TGTGCCAGCAGTGGGCCGGGACAGGGCCTCTACGAGCAGTACTTC.

A remark on this clonotype: The junction shows a germline mismatch at one end, possibly a read error. The chain couples TRBV5-3 to TRBJ2-7; 7 bases fit TRBD2. Being an ORF, TRBV5-3 has a function that is uncertain. The CDR3 totals 13 residues. CDR3 sequence: CASSLGGFGEQYF. The CDR3 bases are TGTGCCAGCAGCTTGGGAGGGTTCGGAGAGCAGTACTTC.

This clonotype was detected a few times. The J gene is TRBJ2-7, the V gene TRBV5-6; D is unclear. The CDR3 sequence is 11 residues long. Germline V CDR1 and CDR2: SGHDT, YYEEEE. Trimming pared 5 bases from V and 11 bases from J, leaving 14 bases between. CDR3 region: CASRYGLEEYF. The CDR3 nucleotides are TGTGCCAGCAGGTATGGGCTTGAGGAGTACTTC.

For this clonotype: It may be a read error: a sequence one base away is much more abundant. The chain joins TRBV9 to TRBJ2-7, with a tentative D call TRBD2 (5 bases). The V end lost 0 bases, the J end lost 5 bases, and 15 bases lay between the germline ends. The germline V gene has CDR1 SGDLS and CDR2 YYNGEE. The CDR3 consists of 15 residues. DNA of the CDR3: TGTGCCAGCAGCGTAGGGTCCGGGGATAGCCACGAGCAGTACTTC. This encodes CASSVGSGDSHEQYF.

For this clonotype: Given a much more abundant clone one base away, this may be a read error. This sequence joins TRBV7-6 and TRBJ2-7; D uncertain. Trimming removed 3 bases at V and 2 bases at J, with 8 bases between. Germline CDR1 SGHVS, CDR2 FNYEAQ. The CDR3 loop spans 13 amino acids. CDR3 protein: CASSLYSTYEQYF. The DNA for the CDR3 is TGTGCCAGCAGCTTGTACAGCACCTACGAGCAGTACTTC.